The next 10 T cell receptor beta chains were all read from a single sample in a study of control samples from healthy donors and cancer patients. TCRdb's table, derived via immunoSEQ multiplex PCR, lists solely in-frame clones and lacks some. The repertoire holds 400,000 to 500,000 clones, 80% to 95% seen once, with around 6.4% in the top ten. Material for sequencing was PBMCs. Source of these receptors: a middle-aged man with head and neck cancer.

This chain links TRBV9 with TRBJ2-7, with 8 nucleotides matching TRBD1. The V gene's germline CDR1 is SGDLS and CDR2 YYNGEE. This CDR3 spans 15 amino acids. V lost 0 bases to trimming and J lost 3 bases; unmatched junction nucleotides: 5. CDR3: CASSVAQGAGYEQYF. DNA for the CDR3: TGTGCCAGCAGCGTAGCCCAGGGGGCGGGCTACGAGCAGTACTTC.

The chain joins TRBV7-3 to TRBJ1-1; TRBD1 matches at 9 bases. Germline trimming cut 5 bases from V and 6 bases from J; bases unmatched to any gene: 16. The CDR3 has 17 residues. Looked up from germline, CDR1 is SGHTA and CDR2 is FQGTGA. CDR3 residues: CASSLHPGTGPISEAFF. The CDR3, as DNA: TGTGCCAGCAGCCTCCATCCCGGGACAGGGCCTATCTCTGAAGCTTTCTTT. Combining the CDR3 with reference TRBV7-3 and TRBJ1-1 gives the whole variable domain GAGVSQTPSNKVTEKGKYVELRCDPISGHTALYWYRQSLGQGPEFLIYFQGTGAADDSGLPNDRFFAVRPEGSVSTLKIQRTERGDSAVYLCASSLHPGTGPISEAFFGQGTRLTVV.

V gene TRBV28 combines with J gene TRBJ2-5, with TRBD2 matching 16 bases. This CDR3 has 18 residues. Germline CDR1 MDHEN, CDR2 SYDVKM. Germline trimming cut 6 bases from V and 2 bases from J; bases unmatched to any gene: 9. CDR3 nucleotide sequence: TGTGCCAGCAGCAGAGTCCCGGGACTAGCGGGGGGGCAAGAGACCCAGTACTTC. As protein: CASSRVPGLAGGQETQYF.

The chain combines TRBV30 with TRBJ1-5; 7 bases agree with TRBD1. Germline V gene lookup returns CDR1 GTSNPN and CDR2 SVGIG (reference sequence). This CDR3 contains 15 residues. Losses at the gene ends were 2 bases for V and 2 bases for J; bases not matched to a gene: 6. The CDR3 loop is CAWSYIGQGNQPQHF. The CDR3 nucleotides are TGTGCCTGGAGTTATATAGGACAGGGCAATCAGCCCCAGCATTTT.

The rearrangement joins TRBV20-1 to TRBJ1-1; tentative D call: TRBD1 (5 bases). Germline V CDR1 and CDR2: DFQATT, SNEGSKA (reference sequence). This CDR3 is 12 amino acids long. Trimming took 3 bases from V and 5 from J, leaving 10 bases between them. The CDR3 reads CSASGGYTEAFF. CDR3 in DNA: TGCAGTGCTAGTGGGGGGTATACTGAAGCTTTCTTT.

The rearrangement joins TRBV7-9 to TRBJ2-3; 9 positions match TRBD2. Germline CDR1 and CDR2: SEHNR and FQNEAQ (reference sequence). The trim removed 3 bases at V and 4 bases at J, leaving 8 bases unmatched. The CDR3 extends over 16 amino acids. Written as DNA, the CDR3 is TGTGCCAGCAGCTTCTTAGCGGGAGTCAGAGCAGATACGCAGTATTTT. This translates into CASSFLAGVRADTQYF.

This rearrangement joins TRBV27 to TRBJ2-6; D may be TRBD1 (6 bases). V dropped 5 bases and J dropped 4 bases, with 18 bases sitting between them. There are 17 residues in the CDR3. Germline V gives CDR1 MNHEY, CDR2 SMNVEV (reference sequence). CDR3 in DNA: TGTGCCAGCAGTCCACTACAGGGTACGAGAGGGGCCAACGTCCTGACTTTC. It is translated as CASSPLQGTRGANVLTF. The full variable domain, in which reference TRBV27 and TRBJ2-6 provide the parts outside the CDR3, is EAQVTQNPRYLITVTGKKLTVTCSQNMNHEYMSWYRQDPGLGLRQIYYSMNVEVTDKGDVPEGYKVSRKEKRNFPLILESPSPNQTSLYFCASSPLQGTRGANVLTFGAGSRLTVL.

This sequence joins TRBV30 and TRBJ1-2; 9 positions match TRBD1. V gave up 2 bases and J gave up 8 bases; unmatched junction bases: 15. CDR3 size: 16 residues. Germline V gene sequence: CDR1 GTSNPN, CDR2 SVGIG (reference sequence). CDR3 protein: CAWSPYTGGRGPGYTF. CDR3 DNA: TGTGCCTGGAGTCCATACACAGGGGGCAGAGGTCCGGGCTACACCTTC.

V gene TRBV28 combines with J gene TRBJ1-2; D unclear. V lost 2 bases, J lost 4 bases, and 8 bases lay in between. Per the germline V gene, CDR1 is MDHEN and CDR2 is SYDVKM. This CDR3 spans 13 amino acids. The CDR3 nucleotides read TGTGCCAGCAGTTTACTCGGACCCTATGGCTACACCTTC. Its translation: CASSLLGPYGYTF.

The rearrangement links TRBV6-1 to TRBJ2-2, with TRBD2 identical over 7 bases. J lost 1 base, V lost 2 bases, and 1 base had no gene match. Looked up from germline, CDR1 is MNHNS and CDR2 is SASEGT. This CDR3 is built from 15 residues. This CDR3 reads CASSEIAGNTGELFF. For the CDR3, the DNA is TGTGCCAGCAGTGAAATAGCGGGGAACACCGGGGAGCTGTTTTTT.